This TCR beta chain comes out of a study of blood T cell repertoires in COVID-19. Per the germline V gene, CDR1 is GTSNPN and CDR2 is SVGIG (reference sequence). J was trimmed by 7 bases and V by 5 bases; bases with no gene match: 11. The length of the CDR3 is 14 residues. All enrollees were about 18 to 89 years old and from roughly 26 US areas. Clinical history reported by participants formed the basis on which cohorts were assigned. This table comes from immunoSEQ multiplex PCR, and its TCRdb copy is limited to in-frame clones, with some not included. This sample has about 500,000 clones, with approximately 86% found just once.

This sequence joins TRBV30 and TRBJ2-7; 10 bases are shared with TRBD1. The clonotype originates from a woman between 18 and 30 years old who had recovered from COVID-19. The source material was PBMCs or T cells enriched from blood (not recorded which). CDR3 DNA sequence: TGTGCCTGGGCCCCGGGACAGGGGACATGGGAGCAGTACTTC. Protein: CAWAPGQGTWEQYF.